The 3 T cell receptor beta chains given below trace back to one sample, sequenced in a study of CD8 T cells in ankylosing spondylitis. TCRdb used MiXCR to reprocess the 5' RACE reads, holding one entry per CDR3 protein. The sample has more than 150,000 distinct CDR3 sequences; 18% are singletons. Sequencing used blood, either unsorted or a sorted T cell fraction (not recorded which). Receptor source: a male donor aged 10-30 years with ankylosing spondylitis or in good health (not recorded which).

The chain combines TRBV12-3 or TRBV12-4 with TRBJ2-7; unclear D gene. The CDR3 contains 12 residues. V was cut by 1 base and J by 4 bases, with 5 bases left in between. The CDR3 reads CASSLGQYEQYF. The CDR3 DNA sequence: TGTGCCAGCAGTTTAGGGCAGTACGAGCAGTACTTC.

The gene calls are TRBV7-2 and TRBJ2-5; D might be TRBD2 (6 bases). The V and J ends lost 5 bases and 5 bases respectively, with 15 bases between them. This CDR3 has 14 amino acids. Germline CDR1 is SGHTA and CDR2 is FQGNSA. The CDR3 nucleotides read TGTGCCAGCAGCGCCGGGAGTTGGGGTGAGACCCAGTACTTC. It codes for CASSAGSWGETQYF.

The V gene is TRBV20-1, the J gene TRBJ2-7; tentatively, D is TRBD1 or TRBD2 (5 bases each). The length of the CDR3 is 12 residues. Deletions cut 4 bases from V and 1 base from J, with 8 bases between. Germline V lookup: CDR1 DFQATT, CDR2 SNEGSKA (reference sequence). CDR3 amino acids: CSAMRGSYEQYF. Here the CDR3 DNA reads TGCAGTGCTATGAGGGGTTCCTACGAGCAGTACTTC.